The sequence of this TCR beta chain was determined in a study of response to subunit inactivated influenza vaccine. One entry per CDR3 protein, called by TCRdb with MiXCR from the RT-PCR reads. The data contain around 200,000 distinct CDR3 sequences, about an eighth of them singletons. J was trimmed by 0 bases and V by 11 bases; bases with no gene match: 20. Germline V gene data show CDR1 as SNHLY and CDR2 as FYNNEI. There are 19 residues in the CDR3. These data also featured in a second study, about T cells expressing NK-cell markers. This second report adds: For TCR beta, cDNA was produced by 5'RACE template switching with UMIs. Serological testing identified most of the eight sequenced donors as HCMV-seropositive and one as seronegative.

The material was CD8+ T cells sorted from PBMCs, obtained roughly 12 days after vaccination. V and J are TRBV2 and TRBJ2-3; 10 bases align to TRBD2. This TCR was sampled from a man aged 50-59 years who received an inactivated influenza vaccine. The CDR3 is CALSFSGLAGDTSTDTQYF. DNA for the CDR3: TGTGCCCTCAGTTTTTCCGGGCTAGCGGGAGATACTAGCACAGATACGCAGTATTTT.